A single sample is the source of the 15 T cell receptor beta chains below, sequenced in a study of blood T cell repertoires in COVID-19. The table came from immunoSEQ multiplex PCR; TCRdb's copy has only in-frame clones and leaves some out. The table includes 300,000 to 450,000 clones, more than 70% detected once. The sequencing input was PBMCs or T cells enriched from blood (not recorded which). The receptor set was obtained from a man aged 25 to 45 who had recovered from COVID-19.

The V gene is TRBV19, the J gene TRBJ1-4; D ambiguous. This CDR3 has 14 amino acids. V dropped 3 bases and J dropped 4 bases, with 9 bases sitting between them. Per germline, CDR1 LNHDA and CDR2 SQIVND (reference sequence). CDR3 loop: CASSMVAINEKLFF. The CDR3 DNA is TGTGCCAGTAGTATGGTCGCTATTAATGAAAAACTGTTTTTT.

J is TRBJ2-5 and V is TRBV9; 9 bases align to TRBD2. There are 15 residues in the CDR3. Trimming cost V 4 bases and J 5 bases; bases outside gene matches: 9. Germline V gene lookup returns CDR1 SGDLS and CDR2 YYNGEE. DNA of the CDR3: TGTGCCAGCAGCATGGGACTAGCTGGCTCGGAGACCCAGTACTTC. Its translation is CASSMGLAGSETQYF.

The chain has TRBV2 and TRBJ1-6, with no clear D. Per the germline V gene, CDR1 is SNHLY and CDR2 is FYNNEI. This CDR3 is 16 amino acids long. The ends were cut back, 4 bases at V and 0 bases at J, with 10 bases in the middle. CDR3 protein: CASSALGSSYNSPLHF. The CDR3 nucleotides are TGTGCCAGCAGTGCTTTGGGGAGCTCCTATAATTCACCCCTCCACTTT.

The rearrangement joins TRBV7-9 to TRBJ1-2, with D unclear. Trimming removed 0 bases at V and 1 base at J, with 18 bases between. CDR1 is SEHNR and CDR2 is FQNEAQ in the germline V gene (reference sequence). This CDR3 has 18 amino acids. The DNA for the CDR3 is TGTGCCAGCAGCTTAGCGAACTCTCCCCGGGTACTTAACTATGGCTACACCTTC. Its translation is CASSLANSPRVLNYGYTF.

This chain links TRBV5-5 with TRBJ2-7; 13 bases line up with TRBD2. Germline V CDR1 and CDR2: SGHKS, YYEKEE (reference sequence). The J segment lost 4 bases and the V segment lost 3 bases, leaving 4 bases of the junction unmatched. CDR3 length: 15 amino acids. DNA of the CDR3: TGTGCCAGCAGCTGGGGACTAGCGGGGCCATACGAGCAGTACTTC. Amino acids: CASSWGLAGPYEQYF.

This clone turned up a few times. The CDR3 DNA reads TGTGCCAGCAGTTTAGGACAGGGGCCAAATCAGCCCCAGCATTTT. Its protein is CASSLGQGPNQPQHF. The chain combines TRBV27 with TRBJ1-5, with TRBD1 matching 9 bases. Germline CDR1 reads MNHEY; CDR2 reads SMNVEV (reference sequence). V lost 2 bases, J lost 4 bases, and 3 bases stayed unmatched. The CDR3 is 15 residues long.

The chain joins TRBV4-2 to TRBJ2-5; the D is unclear. The CDR3 has 13 amino acids. Trimming cost V 1 base and J 7 bases, with 10 bases left between them. Germline CDR1 LGHNA, CDR2 YNFKEQ. The CDR3 loop reads CASSQVDLGTQYF. DNA for the CDR3: TGTGCCAGCAGCCAAGTTGACCTAGGGACCCAGTACTTC.

CDR3 protein: CAIRGQGAENSPLHF. In nucleotides, the CDR3 is TGTGCCATCAGGGGACAGGGGGCCGAGAATTCACCCCTCCACTTT. The rearrangement joins TRBV10-3 to TRBJ1-6, with TRBD1 matching over 12 bases. Looked up from germline, CDR1 is ENHRY and CDR2 is SYGVKD. The CDR3 runs to 15 residues. Germline trimming cut 6 bases from V and 7 bases from J; bases unmatched to any gene: 4.

This rearrangement joins TRBV7-2 to TRBJ1-6; D ambiguous. The CDR3 has 14 amino acids. Germline V gene data show CDR1 as SGHTA and CDR2 as FQGNSA. Between the trimmed V and J ends, which lost 5 bases and 3 bases, there was a span of 8 bases. CDR3 amino acids: CASSVGFYNSPLHF. The CDR3 DNA reads TGTGCCAGCAGCGTCGGGTTCTATAATTCACCCCTCCACTTT.

The rearrangement links TRBV4-2 to TRBJ2-6; 7 bases are shared with TRBD1. The germline CDR1 and CDR2 sequences are LGHNA and YNFKEQ. This CDR3 has 16 residues. V dropped 0 bases and J dropped 2; count of bases not matched to a gene: 1. Here the CDR3 reads CASSQDQGAGANVLTF. Written as DNA, the CDR3 is TGTGCCAGCAGCCAAGATCAGGGGGCTGGGGCCAACGTCCTGACTTTC.

The chain recombines TRBV5-5 with TRBJ2-7; 12 bases are a match to TRBD2. Looked up from germline, CDR1 is SGHKS and CDR2 is YYEKEE (reference sequence). V trimming: 2 bases; J trimming: 6 bases; junction bases outside the gene matches: 6. This CDR3 contains 15 residues. The CDR3 DNA sequence: TGTGCCAGCAGCTTCCTCTGGACTAGCGGGGCCGAGCAGTACTTC. This codes for CASSFLWTSGAEQYF.

The rearrangement uses TRBV11-2 and TRBJ2-7, with D maybe TRBD2 (5 bases). V lost 2 bases and J 2 bases, leaving 10 bases between the germline ends. Germline V gives CDR1 SGHAT, CDR2 FQNNGV. CDR3 length: 14 amino acids. The CDR3 DNA follows: TGTGCCAGCAGCTTACTAGCCGGGGCCTACGAGCAGTACTTC. This codes for CASSLLAGAYEQYF.

The rearrangement joins TRBV6-5 to TRBJ1-5, with TRBD1 identical over 9 bases. V lost 6 bases, J lost 5 bases, and 5 bases stayed unmatched. The germline V gene encodes CDR1 MNHEY and CDR2 SVGAGI. This CDR3 contains 14 residues. This CDR3 is CASRPTGGHQPQHF. The CDR3, as DNA: TGTGCCAGCAGGCCCACAGGGGGCCATCAGCCCCAGCATTTT.

This clone was observed a single time. The rearrangement uses TRBV11-3 and TRBJ2-7, with D perhaps matching TRBD1 (6 bases). V dropped 5 bases and J dropped 8 bases, with 19 bases sitting between them. There are 14 residues in the CDR3. Germline lookup yields CDR1 SGHNT and CDR2 YENEEA. CDR3 DNA sequence: TGTGCCAGCAGCCCCGGGGTGGACAGCTTGAAGCAGTACTTC. The encoded protein is CASSPGVDSLKQYF.

J is TRBJ2-2 and V is TRBV9, with a possible D match to TRBD1 (6 bases). V lost 0 bases, J lost 4 bases, and 10 bases lay in between. This CDR3 region has 15 residues. Germline V gene sequence: CDR1 SGDLS, CDR2 YYNGEE. In DNA form, the CDR3 reads TGTGCCAGCAGCGTAGTTGGGACACGCACCGGGGAGCTGTTTTTT. Residues: CASSVVGTRTGELFF.